This entry lists 17 T cell receptor beta chains sequenced from one sample in a study of blood T cell repertoires in COVID-19. Here immunoSEQ multiplex PCR was the method, and the copy in TCRdb shows in-frame clones only, minus some. Here the sample spans about 150,000 clones, 75% to 90% being singletons. The specimen was peripheral blood. The source is a middle-aged woman with acute or convalescent COVID-19.

The chain is built from TRBV19 and TRBJ1-3; D gene ambiguous. V was trimmed by 4 bases and J by 0 bases, leaving 7 bases between them. Germline CDR1 reads LNHDA; CDR2 reads SQIVND (reference sequence). CDR3 size: 14 residues. The CDR3 DNA reads as TGTGCCAGTAGTACAGTGATCTCTGGAAACACCATATATTTT. Translation: CASSTVISGNTIYF.

This clone showed up just once. The chain joins TRBV27 to TRBJ2-3; the D gene is possibly TRBD2 (6 bases). The CDR3 is 16 residues long. Trimming shortened V by 4 bases and J by 4 bases, and 18 bases separated the two germline ends. CDR1 is MNHEY and CDR2 is SMNVEV in the germline V gene (reference sequence). CDR3 nucleotides: TGTGCCAGCAGTTCAATTTGGGGGGAGCCCCCAGATACGCAGTATTTT. Its protein product is CASSSIWGEPPDTQYF.

The chain employs TRBV6-5 and TRBJ1-6; D unclear. The length of the CDR3 is 14 residues. Germline V gene lookup returns CDR1 MNHEY and CDR2 SVGAGI. V was trimmed by 7 bases and J by 10 bases, leaving 17 bases between them. This CDR3 is CASTEDGTGSPLHF. CDR3 sequence (DNA): TGTGCCAGCACCGAGGACGGTACGGGATCACCCCTCCACTTT.

V and J are TRBV14 and TRBJ2-1; no definite D call. Germline V CDR1 and CDR2: SGHDN, FVKESK. There are 16 residues in the CDR3. V gave up 3 bases and J gave up 0 bases, with 12 bases separating them. The CDR3 sequence is CASSHLESGSYNEQFF. In DNA, the CDR3 is TGTGCCAGCAGCCACCTCGAATCGGGCTCCTACAATGAGCAGTTCTTC.

The chain is built from TRBV9 and TRBJ2-2, with D unclear. The ends were cut back, 3 bases at V and 0 bases at J, with 15 bases in the middle. Per germline, CDR1 SGDLS and CDR2 YYNGEE. The CDR3 spans 17 residues. The CDR3 is CASSDPPQVANTGELFF. CDR3 nucleotide sequence: TGTGCCAGCAGCGACCCCCCCCAGGTCGCGAACACCGGGGAGCTGTTTTTT.

V gene TRBV9 combines with J gene TRBJ2-4; 12 positions agree with TRBD2. This CDR3 has 18 amino acids. The V segment lost 0 bases and the J segment 5 bases; nucleotides outside the gene matches: 9. CDR1 and CDR2 from the germline V gene are SGDLS and YYNGEE. CDR3 bases: TGTGCCAGCAGCGTAGGGCCCCCGACTAGCGGGGGCCAAAACATTCAGTACTTC. Amino acid sequence: CASSVGPPTSGGQNIQYF.

This rearrangement joins TRBV12-3 or TRBV12-4 to TRBJ2-3; D is unresolved. This CDR3 is 13 amino acids long. Trimming cost V 6 bases and J 5 bases, with 12 bases left between them. CDR3 in DNA: TGTGCCAGCAGAGACACTCGGCTAGATACGCAGTATTTT. This translates into CASRDTRLDTQYF.

This clone was seen only once. The chain uses TRBV28 and TRBJ1-4, with D uncertain. The CDR3 contains 14 residues. The germline V gene encodes CDR1 MDHEN and CDR2 SYDVKM. V gave up 3 bases and J gave up 6 bases, with 11 bases separating them. The CDR3 protein is CASSFGPVHEKLFF. The CDR3 DNA reads TGTGCCAGCAGTTTTGGTCCAGTTCATGAAAAACTGTTTTTT.

Written as DNA, the CDR3 is TGTGCCAGCAAAATGGGCGAGCAGTTCTTC. Translated: CASKMGEQFF. The rearrangement links TRBV2 to TRBJ2-1; D unclear. This CDR3 has 10 amino acids. Trimming shortened V by 7 bases and J by 10 bases, and 8 bases separated the two germline ends. Per the germline V gene, CDR1 is SNHLY and CDR2 is FYNNEI.

This clone was found a few times. This chain joins TRBV29-1 and TRBJ2-2, with D possibly TRBD2 on 6 matching bases. This CDR3 region has 13 residues. V was trimmed by 6 bases and J by 1 base, leaving 9 bases between them. Germline V gene lookup returns CDR1 SQVTM and CDR2 ANQGSEA. The CDR3 region has the DNA TGCAGCGTCAATAGCGGGAACACCGGGGAGCTGTTTTTT. Residues: CSVNSGNTGELFF.

The chain recombines TRBV7-9 with TRBJ2-1, with 10 bases aligning to TRBD1. The V and J ends lost 5 bases and 5 bases, in that order; junction bases with no gene match: 6. The CDR3 is made up of 15 amino acids. Germline V gene sequence: CDR1 SEHNR, CDR2 FQNEAQ (reference sequence). As DNA, the CDR3 is TGTGCCAGCAGCGAGGGACAGGGGATTCACAATGAGCAGTTCTTC. Amino acid sequence: CASSEGQGIHNEQFF. The variable domain in full, with the rest retrieved from reference TRBV7-9 and TRBJ2-1, is DTGVSQNPRHKITKRGQNVTFRCDPISEHNRLYWYRQTLGQGPEFLTYFQNEAQLEKSRLLSDRFSAERPKGSFSTLEIQRTEQGDSAMYLCASSEGQGIHNEQFFGPGTRLTVL.

The V and J genes are TRBV29-1 and TRBJ1-2; TRBD1 aligns across 7 bases. V lost 6 bases to trimming and J lost 3 bases; unmatched junction nucleotides: 7. Germline-derived CDR1 and CDR2 are SQVTM and ANQGSEA. This CDR3 spans 13 amino acids. CDR3 amino acids: CSVDLQGYYGYTF. CDR3 coding DNA: TGCAGCGTAGACTTACAGGGGTACTATGGCTACACCTTC.

This clone appeared a few times. This rearrangement joins TRBV5-1 to TRBJ2-3, with 12 bases matching TRBD2. There are 16 residues in the CDR3. The V segment lost 4 bases and the J segment 7 bases; nucleotides outside the gene matches: 10. Per germline, CDR1 SGHRS and CDR2 YFSETQ. CDR3 sequence (DNA): TGCGCCAGCAGCCACAGGGCTAGCGGGAGGGATTATACGCAGTATTTT. Its protein is CASSHRASGRDYTQYF.

J is TRBJ1-1 and V is TRBV6-5; 7 nucleotides line up with TRBD1. CDR3 length: 11 amino acids. CDR1 MNHEY and CDR2 SVGAGI come from the germline V gene. V lost 8 bases to trimming and J lost 4 bases; unmatched junction nucleotides: 1. The CDR3 loop reads CASGDSTEAFF. The CDR3 nucleotides read TGTGCCAGCGGGGACAGCACTGAAGCTTTCTTT.

The rearrangement joins TRBV7-8 to TRBJ2-7, with 10 bases aligning to TRBD1. The germline gives CDR1 SGHVS, CDR2 FQNEAQ. The CDR3 runs to 16 residues. V dropped 5 bases and J dropped 2; count of bases not matched to a gene: 9. The CDR3 here is CASSQLDRGPTYEQYF. Here the CDR3 DNA reads TGTGCCAGCAGCCAACTAGACAGGGGGCCAACCTACGAGCAGTACTTC.

The chain employs TRBV5-6 and TRBJ2-2, with 10 bases matching TRBD1. CDR1 and CDR2 (germline): SGHDT, YYEEEE. The J segment lost 4 bases and the V segment lost 0 bases, leaving 6 bases of the junction unmatched. This CDR3 is built from 17 residues. DNA for the CDR3: TGTGCCAGCAGCTTGGGCGGACAGGGGGGGAGCACCGGGGAGCTGTTTTTT. It specifies CASSLGGQGGSTGELFF.

This sequence joins TRBV19 and TRBJ2-3; 9 nucleotides line up with TRBD2. The germline gives CDR1 LNHDA, CDR2 SQIVND (reference sequence). CDR3 length: 15 residues. J gave up 4 bases and V 3 bases, and 5 bases lay outside the gene matches. The CDR3 loop is CASSIAGGHADTQYF. In DNA, the CDR3 is TGTGCCAGTAGTATTGCGGGAGGGCATGCAGATACGCAGTATTTT.